The clone carrying this T cell receptor (beta chain) was found many times. Its antigen is not identified. These data belong to a study of response to subunit inactivated influenza vaccine. Study-wide findings and caveats: Each seasonal influenza vaccination recruits few new T cells, the authors suggested.

MiXCR, run by TCRdb on the RT-PCR reads, gives a single entry per CDR3 protein. In the table there are a few hundred thousand distinct CDR3 sequences, 6% to 9% of which are singletons. V was clipped by 4 bases and J by 6 bases; unmatched bases: 4. CDR1 is SGHTA and CDR2 is FQGNSA in the germline V gene. The CDR3 length is 14 residues. The sequencing used PBMCs from blood, collected roughly 24 months after vaccination. The receptor was derived from a man aged 50 to 69 who received an inactivated influenza vaccine. V is TRBV7-2 and J is TRBJ1-5; TRBD1 matches at 9 bases. The CDR3 sequence: CASSSRQGGQPQHF. The CDR3 DNA reads as TGTGCCAGCAGCTCACGACAGGGGGGTCAGCCCCAGCATTTT.